The following is a T cell receptor (beta chain) sequence with its context. Its target is unknown. The data were taken from a study of T cell responses to AZD1222 COVID-19 vaccine. Study-level results: Most donors were white British, females outnumbered males, and clonal diversity was possibly underestimated. No repertoire was sampled before or during the peak T cell response, only after it. Spike-spanning, vaccine-associated CD4 TCRs were dominant at 160-218 and 743-854. Baseline seropositivity characterized only a handful of AZD1222 recipients.

Repertoires were generated with immunoSEQ multiplex PCR, while TCRdb's copy carries only in-frame clones and drops some. The data show more than 85,000 clones, with roughly 89% seen just once and approximately 40% held by the top ten. Sequencing was performed on peripheral blood, taken 28 days after the second AZD1222 dose. This receptor was taken from an adult who received the AZD1222 COVID-19 vaccine.

The CDR3 sequence: CASSKSTDTQYF. CDR3 DNA sequence: TGTGCCAGCAGTAAAAGCACAGATACGCAGTATTTT. V gene TRBV7-9 combines with J gene TRBJ2-3; D uncertain. The CDR3 runs 12 residues. V was clipped by 6 bases and J by 0 bases, with 4 bases between them. CDR1 is SEHNR and CDR2 is FQNEAQ in the germline V gene (reference sequence). The entire variable domain, with the rest obtained from reference TRBV7-9 and TRBJ2-3, is as follows: DTGVSQNPRHKITKRGQNVTFRCDPISEHNRLYWYRQTLGQGPEFLTYFQNEAQLEKSRLLSDRFSAERPKGSFSTLEIQRTEQGDSAMYLCASSKSTDTQYFGPGTRLTVL.